This T cell receptor (beta chain) was sequenced in a study of early stage breast cancer tumors. Study-level information: ER+/PR+/HER2- status applied to about 70% of the 16 invasive breast tumors. Among around 12 ER+/PR+/HER2- tumors, eight were ductal, four lobular. Each sample averaged approximately 10-fold read coverage. Study-wide findings and caveats: Compared with adjacent normal breast tissue, tumors showed 2 to 3-fold greater T cell density and higher clonality.

For this clone: Its specificity is unknown.

CDR3 size: 19 residues. Germline CDR1 LGHNA, CDR2 YSLEER. J lost 6 bases, V lost 0 bases, and 17 bases had no gene match. Using immunoSEQ multiplex PCR, the repertoire was profiled, and TCRdb retains in-frame clones only, with some absent. The sample has tens of thousands of clones, almost 75% seen once. Input material: blood. This clonotype was obtained from a person in their 40s with breast cancer. The rearrangement links TRBV4-3 to TRBJ2-1; 7 bases agree with TRBD2. Here the CDR3 reads CASSQETGIGGGNFNEQFF. CDR3 nucleotides: TGCGCCAGCAGCCAAGAAACGGGCATTGGGGGAGGGAATTTCAATGAGCAGTTCTTC.